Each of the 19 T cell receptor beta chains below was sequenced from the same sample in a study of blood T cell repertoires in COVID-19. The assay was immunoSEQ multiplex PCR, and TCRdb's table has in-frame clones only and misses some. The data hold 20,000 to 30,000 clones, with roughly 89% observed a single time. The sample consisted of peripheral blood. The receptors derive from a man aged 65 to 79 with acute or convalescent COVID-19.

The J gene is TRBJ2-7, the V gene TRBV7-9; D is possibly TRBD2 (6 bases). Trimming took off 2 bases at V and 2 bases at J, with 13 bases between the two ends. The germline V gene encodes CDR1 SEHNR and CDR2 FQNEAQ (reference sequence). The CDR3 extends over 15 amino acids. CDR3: CASSLQGGHAYEQYF. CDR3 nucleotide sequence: TGTGCCAGCAGCTTACAGGGAGGTCATGCCTACGAGCAGTACTTC.

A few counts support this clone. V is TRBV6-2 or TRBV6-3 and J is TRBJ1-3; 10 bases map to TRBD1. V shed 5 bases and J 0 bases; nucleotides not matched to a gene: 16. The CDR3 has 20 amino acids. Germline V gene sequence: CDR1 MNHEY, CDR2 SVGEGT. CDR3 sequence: CASSPSWGQGSQHSGNTIYF. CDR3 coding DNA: TGTGCCAGCAGTCCATCATGGGGACAGGGGAGTCAACACTCTGGAAACACCATATATTTT.

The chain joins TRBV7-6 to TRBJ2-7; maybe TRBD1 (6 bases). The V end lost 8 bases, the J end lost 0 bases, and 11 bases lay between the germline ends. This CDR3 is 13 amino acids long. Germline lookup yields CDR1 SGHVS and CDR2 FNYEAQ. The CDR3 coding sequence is TGTGCCAGCGTTGGGGGCAGCTCCTACGAGCAGTACTTC. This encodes CASVGGSSYEQYF.

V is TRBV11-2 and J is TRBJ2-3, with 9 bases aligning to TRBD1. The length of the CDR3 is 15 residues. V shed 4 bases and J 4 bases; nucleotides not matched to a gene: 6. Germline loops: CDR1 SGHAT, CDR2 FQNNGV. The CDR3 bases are TGTGCCAGCAGCTCCCCCGGACAGGGGTCAGATACGCAGTATTTT. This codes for CASSSPGQGSDTQYF.

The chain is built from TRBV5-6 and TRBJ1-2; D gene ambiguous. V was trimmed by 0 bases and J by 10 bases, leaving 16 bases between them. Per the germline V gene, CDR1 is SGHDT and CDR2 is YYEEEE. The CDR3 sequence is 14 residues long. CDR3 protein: CASSLAVSQTLYTF. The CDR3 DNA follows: TGTGCCAGCAGCTTGGCAGTCAGCCAGACACTCTACACCTTC.

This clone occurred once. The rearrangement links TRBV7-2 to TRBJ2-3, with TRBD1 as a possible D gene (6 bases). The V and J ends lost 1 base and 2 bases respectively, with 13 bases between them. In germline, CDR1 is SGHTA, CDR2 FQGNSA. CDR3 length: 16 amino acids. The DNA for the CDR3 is TGTGCCAGCAGCTTAGGCGGGTGGACAGCCACAGATACGCAGTATTTT. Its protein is CASSLGGWTATDTQYF.

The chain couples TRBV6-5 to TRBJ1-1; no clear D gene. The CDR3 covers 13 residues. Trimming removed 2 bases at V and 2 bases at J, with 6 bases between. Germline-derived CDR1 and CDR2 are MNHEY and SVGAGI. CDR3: CASSYTRNTEAFF. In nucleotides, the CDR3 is TGTGCCAGCAGTTACACCAGAAACACTGAAGCTTTCTTT.

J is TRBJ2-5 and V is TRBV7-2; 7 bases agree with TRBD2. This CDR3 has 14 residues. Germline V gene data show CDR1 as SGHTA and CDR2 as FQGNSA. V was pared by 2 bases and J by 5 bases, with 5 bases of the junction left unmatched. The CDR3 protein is CASSLIRGEETQYF. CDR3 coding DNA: TGTGCCAGCAGCTTAATTCGGGGGGAGGAGACCCAGTACTTC. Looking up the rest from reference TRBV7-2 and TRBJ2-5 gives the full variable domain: GAGVSQSPSNKVTEKGKDVELRCDPISGHTALYWYRQSLGQGLEFLIYFQGNSAPDKSGLPSDRFSAERTGGSVSTLTIQRTQQEDSAVYLCASSLIRGEETQYFGPGTRLLVL.

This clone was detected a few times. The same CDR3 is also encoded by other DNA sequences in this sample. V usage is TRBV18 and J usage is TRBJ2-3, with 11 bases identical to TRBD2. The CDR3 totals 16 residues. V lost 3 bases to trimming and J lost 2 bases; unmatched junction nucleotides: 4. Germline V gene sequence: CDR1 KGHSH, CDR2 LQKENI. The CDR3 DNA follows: TGTGCCAGCTCACCGGGGACTAGCGGCCACACAGATACGCAGTATTTT. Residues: CASSPGTSGHTDTQYF.

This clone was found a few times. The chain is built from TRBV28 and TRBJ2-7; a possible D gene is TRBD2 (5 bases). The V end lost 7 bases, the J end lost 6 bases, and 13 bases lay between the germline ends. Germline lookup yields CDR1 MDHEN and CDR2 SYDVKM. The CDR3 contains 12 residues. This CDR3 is CASTLGSSEQYF. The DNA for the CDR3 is TGTGCCAGCACCCTAGGGAGTTCCGAGCAGTACTTC. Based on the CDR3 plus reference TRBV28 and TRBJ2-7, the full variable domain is DVKVTQSSRYLVKRTGEKVFLECVQDMDHENMFWYRQDPGLGLRLIYFSYDVKMKEKGDIPEGYSVSREKKERFSLILESASTNQTSMYLCASTLGSSEQYFGPGTRLTVT.

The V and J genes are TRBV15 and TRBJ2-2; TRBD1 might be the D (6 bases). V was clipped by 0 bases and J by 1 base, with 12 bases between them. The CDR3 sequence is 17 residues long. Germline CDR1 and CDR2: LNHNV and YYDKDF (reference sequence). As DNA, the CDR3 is TGTGCCACCAGCAGAGAGTTCGGACAGAGGAACACCGGGGAGCTGTTTTTT. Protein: CATSREFGQRNTGELFF.

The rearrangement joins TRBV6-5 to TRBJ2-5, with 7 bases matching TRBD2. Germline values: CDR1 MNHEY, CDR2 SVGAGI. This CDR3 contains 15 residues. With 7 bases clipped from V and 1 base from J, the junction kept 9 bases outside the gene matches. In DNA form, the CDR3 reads TGTGCCAGCAAAGGCGCAACTAGCGCCCAAGAGACCCAGTACTTC. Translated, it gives CASKGATSAQETQYF.

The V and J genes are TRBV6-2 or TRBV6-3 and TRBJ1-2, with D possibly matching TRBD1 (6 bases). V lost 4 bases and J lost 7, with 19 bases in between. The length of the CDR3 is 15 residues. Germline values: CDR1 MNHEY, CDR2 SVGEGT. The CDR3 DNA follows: TGTGCCAGCAGTTTACCCCTAGAGGGGGAGAGTGGCTACACCTTC. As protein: CASSLPLEGESGYTF.

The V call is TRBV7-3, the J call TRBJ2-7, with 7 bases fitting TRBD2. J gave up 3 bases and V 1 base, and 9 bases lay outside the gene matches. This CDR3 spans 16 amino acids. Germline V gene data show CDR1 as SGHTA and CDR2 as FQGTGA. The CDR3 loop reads CASSLMGMAGDYEQYF. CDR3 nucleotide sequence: TGTGCCAGCAGCTTAATGGGCATGGCGGGAGACTACGAGCAGTACTTC.

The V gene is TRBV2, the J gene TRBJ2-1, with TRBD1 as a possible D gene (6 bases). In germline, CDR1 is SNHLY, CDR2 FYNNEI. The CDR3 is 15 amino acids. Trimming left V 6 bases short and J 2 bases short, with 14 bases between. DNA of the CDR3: TGTGCCAGCAGCCCGGGACATCCTACCTACAATGAGCAGTTCTTC. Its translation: CASSPGHPTYNEQFF.

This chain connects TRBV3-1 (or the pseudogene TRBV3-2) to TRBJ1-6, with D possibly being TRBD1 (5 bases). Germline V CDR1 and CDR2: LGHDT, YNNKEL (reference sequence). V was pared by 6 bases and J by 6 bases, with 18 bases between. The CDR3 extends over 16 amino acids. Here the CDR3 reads CASRPGFWDRNSPLHF. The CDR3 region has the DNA TGTGCCAGCAGACCAGGGTTTTGGGATCGTAATTCACCCCTCCACTTT.

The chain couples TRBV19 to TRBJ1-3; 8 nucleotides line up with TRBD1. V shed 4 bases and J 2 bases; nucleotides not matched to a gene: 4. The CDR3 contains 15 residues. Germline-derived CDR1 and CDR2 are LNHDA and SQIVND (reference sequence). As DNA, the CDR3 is TGTGCCAGTAGTAGGACAGGGCAACCTGGAAACACCATATATTTT. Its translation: CASSRTGQPGNTIYF. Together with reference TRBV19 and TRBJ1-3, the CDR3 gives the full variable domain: DGGITQSPKYLFRKEGQNVTLSCEQNLNHDAMYWYRQDPGQGLRLIYYSQIVNDFQKGDIAEGYSVSREKKESFPLTVTSAQKNPTAFYLCASSRTGQPGNTIYFGEGSWLTVV.

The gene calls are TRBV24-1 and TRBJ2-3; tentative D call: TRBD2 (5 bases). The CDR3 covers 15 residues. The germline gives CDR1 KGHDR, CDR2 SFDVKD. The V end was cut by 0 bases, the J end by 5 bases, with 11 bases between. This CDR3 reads CATSDLGLGGDTQYF. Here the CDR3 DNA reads TGTGCCACCAGTGATTTGGGACTTGGTGGAGATACGCAGTATTTT.

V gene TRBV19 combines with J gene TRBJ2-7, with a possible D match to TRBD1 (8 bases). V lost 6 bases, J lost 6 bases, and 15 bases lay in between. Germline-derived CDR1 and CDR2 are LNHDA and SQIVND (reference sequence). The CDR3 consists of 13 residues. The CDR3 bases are TGTGCCAGTAGGCACAGGGGGGGTGTCGAGCAGTACTTC. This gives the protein CASRHRGGVEQYF.